Listed below are T cell receptor beta chains from one sample, sequenced in a study of post-analysis software for immune sequencing data. TCRdb called the PCR reads again in MiXCR, with one record for every CDR3 protein. The sample consists of about 380,000 distinct CDR3 sequences, around 33% of them appearing once. Input material: blood. The origin of the receptors is a girl aged 10 to 17 with multiple sclerosis. Each CDR3 is given with its conserved first and last residue. The D gene is left open where the match is weak. Rows give clone size only sometimes, using once, few, many, or a class for an expanded clone.

length	V	size	J	D	DNA	CDR3
15	TRBV7-2	NA	TRBJ2-1	NA	TGTGCCAGCAGCTTAACGAGGCTAGCTTACAATGAGCAGTTCTTC	CASSLTRLAYNEQFF
12	TRBV12-3/TRBV12-4	few	TRBJ1-4	NA	TGTGCCAGCAGTACCCCGGGGGAAAAACTGTTTTTT	CASSTPGEKLFF
15	TRBV3-1	few	TRBJ2-1	TRBD2	TGTGCCAGCAGCCAAATAGCGGGGGGCGGGAATGAGCAGTTCTTC	CASSQIAGGGNEQFF
16	TRBV4-3	NA	TRBJ1-5	TRBD1	TGCGCCAGCAGCCCGGGGGGACAGGGGTCCAATCAGCCCCAGCATTTT	CASSPGGQGSNQPQHF
16	TRBV20-1	NA	TRBJ1-5	TRBD1	TGCAGTGCTCCTAGTTTGGGGACAGGGGGCAATCAGCCCCAGCATTTT	CSAPSLGTGGNQPQHF
12	TRBV2	NA	TRBJ1-2	NA	TGTGCCAGCGAACCCAGGGGATCTGGCTACACCTTC	CASEPRGSGYTF
16	TRBV6-2/TRBV6-3	once	TRBJ1-5	NA	TGTGCCAGCAGTTACCTAGGCGGGCTTAGCAATCAGCCCCAGCATTTT	CASSYLGGLSNQPQHF
12	TRBV25-1	few	TRBJ2-3	NA	TGTGCCAGCAGTGAAGGGGAGGATACGCAGTATTTT	CASSEGEDTQYF
12	TRBV6-6	many	TRBJ2-3	NA	TGTGCCAGCAGTCCGACCGAAGATACGCAGTATTTT	CASSPTEDTQYF
16	TRBV3-1	NA	TRBJ2-3	NA	TGTGCCTGCGGGACTAGAGGATCGAAGGGGACAGATATGCAGTATTTT	CACGTRGSKGTDMQYF
18	TRBV6-2/TRBV6-3	few	TRBJ2-7	NA	TGTGCCAGCTCAAGCGGGCTTCAACGGAGCCGAGGGGACTACGAGCAGTACTTC	CASSSGLQRSRGDYEQYF
16	TRBV20-1	once	TRBJ2-3	TRBD2	TGCAGTGCTAATGGCCCTAGCGGGGGGAGCACAGATACGCAGTATTTT	CSANGPSGGSTDTQYF
14	TRBV7-9	NA	TRBJ1-1	TRBD1	TGTGCCAGCAGCCCGGGACAGGGATACACTGAAGCTTTCTTT	CASSPGQGYTEAFF
16	TRBV4-1	NA	TRBJ2-5	TRBD2	TGCGCCAGCAGCCAAGACCAAGGTAGCGGGCAAGAGACCCAGTACTTC	CASSQDQGSGQETQYF
13	TRBV7-9	NA	TRBJ1-4	NA	TGTGCCAGCAGCCGTAGATGGGATGAAAAACTGTTTTTT	CASSRRWDEKLFF
15	TRBV4-3	few	TRBJ1-2	TRBD1	TGCGCCAGCAGCCAAGGAGGGACAGGGGGGTTTGGCTACACCTTC	CASSQGGTGGFGYTF
11	TRBV29-1	NA	TRBJ2-1	NA	TGCAGCGTTGCAGCCCCGGAGGAGCAGTTCTTC	CSVAAPEEQFF
15	TRBV12-3/TRBV12-4	NA	TRBJ2-3	TRBD1	TGTGCCAGCAGGAAGGACAGGGGATTCTCAGATACGCAGTATTTT	CASRKDRGFSDTQYF
14	TRBV7-8	NA	TRBJ2-5	NA	TGTGCCAGCAGCTTAAGTCACCATCAAGAGACCCAGTACTTC	CASSLSHHQETQYF
15	TRBV7-9	NA	TRBJ1-4	TRBD1	TGTGCCAGCAGCTTAGGGCACAGGGGTAATGAAAAACTGTTTTTT	CASSLGHRGNEKLFF
11	TRBV19	NA	TRBJ1-2	TRBD1	TGTGCATCAGGGGGCTCCTATGGCTACACCTTC	CASGGSYGYTF
15	TRBV7-9	few	TRBJ2-6	TRBD1	TGTGCCAGCAGCGCCACAGGGGGCTGGGCCAACGTCCTGACTTTC	CASSATGGWANVLTF
15	TRBV18	NA	TRBJ1-4	NA	TGTGCCAGCTCACGGTCAGCAGGGGCTAATGAAAAACTGTTTTTT	CASSRSAGANEKLFF
15	TRBV20-1	NA	TRBJ1-4	NA	TGCAGTGCTAGAGATCCTTCCGGCGACGATGAAAAACTGTTTTTT	CSARDPSGDDEKLFF
17	TRBV6-4	once	TRBJ2-1	NA	TGTGCCAGCAGTGAACTCGGAGGGGGCTCCCTCTACAATGAGCAGTTCTTC	CASSELGGGSLYNEQFF
10	TRBV2	few	TRBJ2-7	TRBD1	TGTGCCAGCAGGCAGGACAGGCTGTACTTC	CASRQDRLYF
15	TRBV5-1	NA	TRBJ2-2	NA	TGCGCCAGCAGCTTGGCACTACAATGGACCGGGGAGCTGTTTTTT	CASSLALQWTGELFF
17	TRBV7-2	NA	TRBJ1-5	NA	TGTGCCAGCAGCTTAGAATCTACAGCCGGAGGGAATCAGCCCCAGCATTTT	CASSLESTAGGNQPQHF
15	TRBV12-3/TRBV12-4	NA	TRBJ1-2	NA	TGTGCCAGCAGTTTAAACCAGGCAACTAACTATGGCTACACCTTC	CASSLNQATNYGYTF
14	TRBV12-3/TRBV12-4	few	TRBJ2-1	NA	TGTGCCAGCACCCTCCAGGGGACCTACAATGAGCAGTTCTTC	CASTLQGTYNEQFF
15	TRBV3-1	many	TRBJ2-5	NA	TGTGCCAGCAGCCAACTCACCGGGTCACAAGAGACCCAGTACTTC	CASSQLTGSQETQYF
14	TRBV5-1	NA	TRBJ2-5	NA	TGCGCCAGCAGCTTGATGGGGAGCGAAGAGACCCAGTACTTC	CASSLMGSEETQYF
19	TRBV6-5	many	TRBJ2-5	TRBD2	TGTGCCAGCAGAGCCTCGAGAGTAGCGGGGGGGCTTTGGGGAGAGACCCAGTACTTC	CASRASRVAGGLWGETQYF
14	TRBV29-1	NA	TRBJ2-1	NA	TGCAGCGTTGTGGTAGCGGACAGAACTTACGAGCAGTTCTTC	CSVVVADRTYEQFF
15	TRBV20-1	NA	TRBJ2-3	TRBD1	TGCAGTGCTAGGCGAGGGGGCGAAGGCACAGATACGCAGTATTTT	CSARRGGEGTDTQYF
15	TRBV3-1	few	TRBJ2-7	NA	TGTGCCAGCAGCTTAAGTTCCCGACTCCACCACGAGCAGTACTTC	CASSLSSRLHHEQYF
15	TRBV20-1	few	TRBJ2-5	TRBD2	TGCAGTGCTGGGGCGTCCGGGACTACCCAAGAGACCCAGTACTTC	CSAGASGTTQETQYF
16	TRBV4-2	NA	TRBJ1-4	NA	TGTGCCAGCAGCCAAGAGGACACCGCGACTAATGAAAAACTGTTTTTT	CASSQEDTATNEKLFF
13	TRBV5-1	few	TRBJ2-1	NA	TGCGCCAGCAGCTTGAACCCCGACTCTGAGCAGTTCTTC	CASSLNPDSEQFF
14	TRBV6-5	NA	TRBJ2-7	TRBD1	TGTGCCAGCAGTTACCAGGGGGCGGATGACGAGCAGTACTTC	CASSYQGADDEQYF
14	TRBV3-1	NA	TRBJ2-7	NA	TGTGCCAGCAGCCAAGGGACAGCGACATACGAGCAGTACTTC	CASSQGTATYEQYF
14	TRBV10-3	NA	TRBJ2-4	NA	TGTGCCATCAGTGAAGGGACATCCTCCTACGAGCGGTACTTC	CAISEGTSSYERYF
15	TRBV20-1	few	TRBJ2-7	TRBD1	TGCAGTGCTAGAGGGGGACAGTTACTCTCCTACGAGCAGTACTTC	CSARGGQLLSYEQYF
15	TRBV3-1	NA	TRBJ2-5	NA	TGTGCCAGCAGCCAGGTGTTACTCTCGCGAGAGACCCAGTACTTC	CASSQVLLSRETQYF
16	TRBV15	NA	TRBJ2-3	NA	TGTGCCACCAGCAGAGAACCCGGTCTTAGCACAGATACGCAGTATTTT	CATSREPGLSTDTQYF
13	TRBV28	NA	TRBJ2-4	NA	TGTGCCACCCTCGAACTGGCCAAAAACATTCAGTACTTC	CATLELAKNIQYF
15	TRBV5-1	NA	TRBJ2-7	TRBD2	TGCGCCAGCAGCAGCCTAGCGGGGGGCACCTACGAGCAGTACTTC	CASSSLAGGTYEQYF
12	TRBV20-1	NA	TRBJ2-7	NA	TGCAGTGCTAGAGAGGCCGTGTACGAGCAGTACTTC	CSAREAVYEQYF
14	TRBV21-1	NA	TRBJ2-7	NA	TGTGCCAGCAGCGAAGGACAGTCCCCCTACGAGCAGTACTTC	CASSEGQSPYEQYF
13	TRBV7-9	NA	TRBJ2-3	NA	TGTGCCAGCAGCTCGGCGGGGCCAGATACGCAGTATTTT	CASSSAGPDTQYF
17	TRBV5-1	NA	TRBJ2-6	NA	TGCGCCAGCAGCTTGGCAGGGCCTAGCTCTGGGGCCAACGTCCTGACTTTC	CASSLAGPSSGANVLTF
15	TRBV12-3/TRBV12-4	NA	TRBJ2-7	NA	TGTGCCAGCAGTTTAGATACAGGCCATGCCTACGAGCAGTACTTC	CASSLDTGHAYEQYF
14	TRBV20-1	NA	TRBJ1-2	NA	TGCAGTGCTACCTTCGGGGGCCGGGTCGGGGGCTACACCTTC	CSATFGGRVGGYTF
13	TRBV2	few	TRBJ1-2	NA	TGTGCTTCCAATGGGGGGTCTGACTATGGCTACACCTTC	CASNGGSDYGYTF
13	TRBV6-6	NA	TRBJ2-7	TRBD1	TGTGCCAGCAGTTTCGGGACAGTTTACGAGCAGTACTTC	CASSFGTVYEQYF
15	TRBV4-1	NA	TRBJ2-7	NA	TGCGCCAGCAGCCGAAATCGGCAGGGCCCCTCCGAGCAGTACTTC	CASSRNRQGPSEQYF
14	TRBV4-1	NA	TRBJ2-5	NA	TGCGCCAGCAGCCGACGGGGGGCCCAAGAGACCCAGTACTTC	CASSRRGAQETQYF